A selection of T cell receptor beta chains follows, all from one sample in a study of human T cells and chemical hapten exposure. TCRdb independently ran MiXCR on the RACE reads; one entry per CDR3 protein. The sample consists of 85,000 to 100,000 distinct CDR3 sequences, 27% of them appearing once. This material consisted of whole blood, taken in connection with sensitization to the hapten diphenylcyclopropenone (DPC). The receptor set was obtained from a man between 35 and 55 years old with alopecia areata. Some clones in this sample may be carry-over from other donors' samples. Both conserved end residues are part of each CDR3. The order of the fields is CDR3 DNA, CDR3 protein, J gene, V gene, D gene, clone size. D genes are given only for firm matches. Not every row has a clone size; where given, it reads once, few, many or a size class.

cdr3_nt: TGTGCCAGCAGCCAAAGGACAGGGCTTCAGCCCCAGCATTTT; cdr3_aa: CASSQRTGLQPQHF; j_call: TRBJ1-5; v_call: TRBV6-2/TRBV6-3; d_call: TRBD1; clone_size: .
cdr3_nt: TGTGCCAGCAGTTTCGGCAGGAATGGAGAGACCCAGTACTTC; cdr3_aa: CASSFGRNGETQYF; j_call: TRBJ2-5; v_call: TRBV28; d_call: .; clone_size: .
cdr3_nt: TGTGCCAGCCAAGAGAGTAGCTCCTACAATGAGCAGTTCTTC; cdr3_aa: CASQESSSYNEQFF; j_call: TRBJ2-1; v_call: TRBV7-2; d_call: .; clone_size: once
cdr3_nt: TGTGCCAGCAGAACCCACAGCGCGAATGAGCAGTTCTTC; cdr3_aa: CASRTHSANEQFF; j_call: TRBJ2-1; v_call: TRBV12-3/TRBV12-4; d_call: .; clone_size: few
cdr3_nt: TGTGCCAGCAGCCTCACTCTATACAATGAGCAGTTCTTC; cdr3_aa: CASSLTLYNEQFF; j_call: TRBJ2-1; v_call: TRBV28; d_call: .; clone_size: .
cdr3_nt: TGTGCCAGCAGCTTGGGGGCAGGAGGGAATCAGCCCCAGCATTTT; cdr3_aa: CASSLGAGGNQPQHF; j_call: TRBJ1-5; v_call: TRBV13; d_call: .; clone_size: .
cdr3_nt: TGTGCCACCAGCAGAGAGAGAACGGGCGTCGGAGAGACCCAGTACTTC; cdr3_aa: CATSRERTGVGETQYF; j_call: TRBJ2-5; v_call: TRBV15; d_call: .; clone_size: few
cdr3_nt: TGTGCCAGCAGAATCGGGACAGGAACCTACGAGCAGTACTTC; cdr3_aa: CASRIGTGTYEQYF; j_call: TRBJ2-7; v_call: TRBV28; d_call: TRBD1; clone_size: few
cdr3_nt: TGTGCCAGCAGCGGGGGGTGGAACACTGAAGCTTTCTTT; cdr3_aa: CASSGGWNTEAFF; j_call: TRBJ1-1; v_call: TRBV28; d_call: .; clone_size: .
cdr3_nt: TGCAGTGCTAGCCAGACCGGGGAGCTGTTTTTT; cdr3_aa: CSASQTGELFF; j_call: TRBJ2-2; v_call: TRBV20-1; d_call: .; clone_size: .
cdr3_nt: TGCGCCAGCAGCCAAGAAATTCCCGGGGCGGGGGTTCGTGGCGACGAGCAGTACTTC; cdr3_aa: CASSQEIPGAGVRGDEQYF; j_call: TRBJ2-7; v_call: TRBV4-3; d_call: TRBD2; clone_size: .
cdr3_nt: TGCAGTGCTCACGCAGGGTTAACCAAAAACATTCAGTACTTC; cdr3_aa: CSAHAGLTKNIQYF; j_call: TRBJ2-4; v_call: TRBV20-1; d_call: .; clone_size: .
cdr3_nt: TGTGCCAGCAGTTCACAGGGGACAGGGGGATTCGAGACCCAGTACTTC; cdr3_aa: CASSSQGTGGFETQYF; j_call: TRBJ2-5; v_call: TRBV6-5; d_call: TRBD1; clone_size: .
cdr3_nt: TGCAGTGCTAGACGGGGTATTGTAGGTCAGCCCCAGCATTTT; cdr3_aa: CSARRGIVGQPQHF; j_call: TRBJ1-5; v_call: TRBV20-1; d_call: .; clone_size: few
cdr3_nt: TGTGCCAGCAGCGTGGCACAGGGAGTTGAGACCGGGGAGCTGTTTTTT; cdr3_aa: CASSVAQGVETGELFF; j_call: TRBJ2-2; v_call: TRBV9; d_call: .; clone_size: .
cdr3_nt: TGTGCCAGCAGTTACTCTTCCGGGACGGGGCACTCCTACGAGCAGTACTTC; cdr3_aa: CASSYSSGTGHSYEQYF; j_call: TRBJ2-7; v_call: TRBV6-5; d_call: .; clone_size: few
cdr3_nt: TGTGCCAGCAGCCAGCTGTACAGCTATGGCTACACCTTC; cdr3_aa: CASSQLYSYGYTF; j_call: TRBJ1-2; v_call: TRBV14; d_call: .; clone_size: .
cdr3_nt: TGTGCCAGCAGTCTAGGGGAGGTGTACGAGCAGCACTTC; cdr3_aa: CASSLGEVYEQHF; j_call: TRBJ2-7; v_call: TRBV7-9; d_call: .; clone_size: .
cdr3_nt: TGCGCCAGCAGCGCTACAGGGAGAACTGAAGCTTTCTTT; cdr3_aa: CASSATGRTEAFF; j_call: TRBJ1-1; v_call: TRBV5-1; d_call: .; clone_size: few
cdr3_nt: TGTGCCAGCTCACCCGGAGAAGCGCAGTATTTT; cdr3_aa: CASSPGEAQYF; j_call: TRBJ2-3; v_call: TRBV18; d_call: .; clone_size: few
cdr3_nt: TGTGCCAGCAGTCGTCAACTAGCGGGAGGATCAGATACGCAGTATTTT; cdr3_aa: CASSRQLAGGSDTQYF; j_call: TRBJ2-3; v_call: TRBV12-3/TRBV12-4; d_call: TRBD2; clone_size: .
cdr3_nt: TGTGCCAGCAGAGGGCGACCCCCGGCGAATGAGCAGTTCTTC; cdr3_aa: CASRGRPPANEQFF; j_call: TRBJ2-1; v_call: TRBV28; d_call: .; clone_size: .
cdr3_nt: TGTGCCAGCAGTTTAAAGGGCCCGGGCAGCGGCGCTTACGAGCAGTACTTC; cdr3_aa: CASSLKGPGSGAYEQYF; j_call: TRBJ2-7; v_call: TRBV12-3/TRBV12-4; d_call: .; clone_size: few
cdr3_nt: TGTGCCAGCAGCGTCCCTAGCGGGAGGGCCCCGGGGGAGCTGTTTTTT; cdr3_aa: CASSVPSGRAPGELFF; j_call: TRBJ2-2; v_call: TRBV11-2; d_call: TRBD2; clone_size: .
cdr3_nt: TGTGCCAGCAGCTTAGACGGGAGGGCCTTCACAGATACGCAGTATTTT; cdr3_aa: CASSLDGRAFTDTQYF; j_call: TRBJ2-3; v_call: TRBV7-2; d_call: TRBD2; clone_size: .
cdr3_nt: TGCAGTGCTAGACAGGGCCGGGAAAAACTGTTTTTT; cdr3_aa: CSARQGREKLFF; j_call: TRBJ1-4; v_call: TRBV20-1; d_call: .; clone_size: .
cdr3_nt: TGTGCCAGCGGAACAACAGAGAACACTGAAGCTTTCTTT; cdr3_aa: CASGTTENTEAFF; j_call: TRBJ1-1; v_call: TRBV6-5; d_call: .; clone_size: .
cdr3_nt: TGTGCCAGCAGAGGAGAAACAGGGGGCGCGGGCAATCAGCCCCAGCATTTT; cdr3_aa: CASRGETGGAGNQPQHF; j_call: TRBJ1-5; v_call: TRBV6-6; d_call: TRBD1; clone_size: .
cdr3_nt: TGCAGTGCTAGCAGGGCGGGGACTGAAGCTTTCTTT; cdr3_aa: CSASRAGTEAFF; j_call: TRBJ1-1; v_call: TRBV20-1; d_call: .; clone_size: few
cdr3_nt: TGTGCCAGCAGTGACAGGGGTAGGGGAAGAGAGACCCAGTACTTC; cdr3_aa: CASSDRGRGRETQYF; j_call: TRBJ2-5; v_call: TRBV12-3/TRBV12-4; d_call: TRBD1; clone_size: .
cdr3_nt: TGTGCCAGCAGCTCGACAGGGCTTCAGCCCCAGCATTTT; cdr3_aa: CASSSTGLQPQHF; j_call: TRBJ1-5; v_call: TRBV7-2; d_call: TRBD1; clone_size: .
cdr3_nt: TGCAGTGCCTCCGACGGATCTGGGGCCAACGTCCTGACTTTC; cdr3_aa: CSASDGSGANVLTF; j_call: TRBJ2-6; v_call: TRBV20-1; d_call: .; clone_size: few
cdr3_nt: TGTGCCAGCAGTTACTCACAAGATACGCAGTATTTT; cdr3_aa: CASSYSQDTQYF; j_call: TRBJ2-3; v_call: TRBV6-2/TRBV6-3; d_call: .; clone_size: few
cdr3_nt: TGTGCCAGCAGTGGGACTAGTACCTTCTACGAGCAGTACTTC; cdr3_aa: CASSGTSTFYEQYF; j_call: TRBJ2-7; v_call: TRBV12-3/TRBV12-4; d_call: TRBD2; clone_size: few
cdr3_nt: TGTGCCAGCAGCGTAGGGGATGAGCAGTTCTTC; cdr3_aa: CASSVGDEQFF; j_call: TRBJ2-1; v_call: TRBV7-9; d_call: .; clone_size: .
cdr3_nt: TGCAGCGTTCTTACTAGCGGGAGTTCCTACGAGCAGTACTTC; cdr3_aa: CSVLTSGSSYEQYF; j_call: TRBJ2-7; v_call: TRBV29-1; d_call: TRBD2; clone_size: few
cdr3_nt: TGTGCCAGCAGTCCCCTGGGTGGGGGCCGGGAGCAGTACTTC; cdr3_aa: CASSPLGGGREQYF; j_call: TRBJ2-7; v_call: TRBV12-3/TRBV12-4; d_call: .; clone_size: few
cdr3_nt: TGCAGTGCTAGTCGACAGGGGATCTATGGCTACACCTTC; cdr3_aa: CSASRQGIYGYTF; j_call: TRBJ1-2; v_call: TRBV20-1; d_call: TRBD1; clone_size: few
cdr3_nt: TGTGCCAGCAGCCGATTGACAGGTGATAGCAATCAGCCCCAGCATTTT; cdr3_aa: CASSRLTGDSNQPQHF; j_call: TRBJ1-5; v_call: TRBV7-9; d_call: .; clone_size: .
cdr3_nt: TGTGCCAGCAGCCACATACAGGGTTACACAGATACGCAGTATTTT; cdr3_aa: CASSHIQGYTDTQYF; j_call: TRBJ2-3; v_call: TRBV7-2; d_call: .; clone_size: .
cdr3_nt: TGTGCCAGCAACCCAGTGGCTAGGGAGACCCAGTACTTC; cdr3_aa: CASNPVARETQYF; j_call: TRBJ2-5; v_call: TRBV6-6; d_call: .; clone_size: .
cdr3_nt: TGTGCCAGCAGTTACGTTCTCGGTCAGGGTGGAGATACGCAGTATTTT; cdr3_aa: CASSYVLGQGGDTQYF; j_call: TRBJ2-3; v_call: TRBV6-2/TRBV6-3; d_call: .; clone_size: .
cdr3_nt: TGCAGTGCTAGAGATCAGGATAGCACAGATACGCAGTATTTT; cdr3_aa: CSARDQDSTDTQYF; j_call: TRBJ2-3; v_call: TRBV20-1; d_call: .; clone_size: many
cdr3_nt: TGTGCCAGCAGGTATAGCGGGACGCCCACAGATACGCAGTATTTT; cdr3_aa: CASRYSGTPTDTQYF; j_call: TRBJ2-3; v_call: TRBV28; d_call: TRBD2; clone_size: .
cdr3_nt: TGTGCCAGCGGCAGGGTCTACGAGCAGTACTTC; cdr3_aa: CASGRVYEQYF; j_call: TRBJ2-7; v_call: TRBV25-1; d_call: .; clone_size: .
cdr3_nt: TGCAGTGCTAGCTTGGGACTAGCGGGAGGGTCTGTCGGGAATGAGCAGTTCTTC; cdr3_aa: CSASLGLAGGSVGNEQFF; j_call: TRBJ2-1; v_call: TRBV20-1; d_call: TRBD2; clone_size: .
cdr3_nt: TGCAGTGCTAGAGTATCGGGGGGCGCGTTGAACACTGAAGCTTTCTTT; cdr3_aa: CSARVSGGALNTEAFF; j_call: TRBJ1-1; v_call: TRBV20-1; d_call: .; clone_size: few
cdr3_nt: TGTGCCAGCAGCCAAGAGACGACTAGCGGAGCGACAGATACGCAGTATTTT; cdr3_aa: CASSQETTSGATDTQYF; j_call: TRBJ2-3; v_call: TRBV4-2; d_call: TRBD2; clone_size: .
cdr3_nt: TGTGCCTCGGGACTAGCGGAGGCAGATACGCAGTATTTT; cdr3_aa: CASGLAEADTQYF; j_call: TRBJ2-3; v_call: TRBV24-1; d_call: TRBD2; clone_size: .
cdr3_nt: TGTGCCAGCAGTTCGGGGACAAAAGGCGGCTACACCTTC; cdr3_aa: CASSSGTKGGYTF; j_call: TRBJ1-2; v_call: TRBV12-3/TRBV12-4; d_call: .; clone_size: .
cdr3_nt: TGTGCCAGCAGCTCCAGACAGGAGGAGACCCAGTACTTC; cdr3_aa: CASSSRQEETQYF; j_call: TRBJ2-5; v_call: TRBV7-3; d_call: .; clone_size: .
cdr3_nt: TGTGCCAGCAGCCTCCCCGGGGGAGTAAATGAAAAACTGTTTTTT; cdr3_aa: CASSLPGGVNEKLFF; j_call: TRBJ1-4; v_call: TRBV5-8; d_call: .; clone_size: .
cdr3_nt: TGTGCCAGCAGTTTAAGGGGCAGAGACTACGAGCAGTACTTC; cdr3_aa: CASSLRGRDYEQYF; j_call: TRBJ2-7; v_call: TRBV28; d_call: .; clone_size: .
cdr3_nt: TGTGCCAGCAGTTTACCCTCTAGCGGCCTCGCAGATACGCAGTATTTT; cdr3_aa: CASSLPSSGLADTQYF; j_call: TRBJ2-3; v_call: TRBV12-3/TRBV12-4; d_call: TRBD2; clone_size: .
cdr3_nt: .; cdr3_aa: CASSSSITDTQYF; j_call: TRBJ2-3; v_call: TRBV6-2/TRBV6-3; d_call: .; clone_size: .
cdr3_nt: TGCGCCAGCAGCCAAGATATAGGTATGAGCTCCTACGAGCAGTACTTC; cdr3_aa: CASSQDIGMSSYEQYF; j_call: TRBJ2-7; v_call: TRBV4-3; d_call: .; clone_size: many
cdr3_nt: TGTGCCAGCAGCTTAAAGGGGGCTAGCACAGATACGCAGTATTTT; cdr3_aa: CASSLKGASTDTQYF; j_call: TRBJ2-3; v_call: TRBV7-2; d_call: TRBD1; clone_size: few